The source of this T cell receptor beta chain is a study of beta chain features in type 1 diabetes. Study findings and constraints: TCRB CDR3 length was moderately but significantly reduced in all four CD4+ subsets of Type 1 diabetes patients.

After removal of 2 bases from V and 5 bases from J, the junction contained 11 bases not matched to a gene. Germline V gives CDR1 SGHTA, CDR2 FQGNSA. The CDR3 contains 18 residues. As regards this clone: Its antigen is still unknown.

What was sequenced were expressed TCRB transcripts, since all of the isolated RNA had been reverse transcribed. TCRdb keeps only in-frame clones here, not all; method: immunoSEQ multiplex PCR. The table lists 120,000 or so clones, over 15% of them singletons. The TCR originated in a man aged 25 to 40 with type 1 diabetes. The sequenced material came from central memory CD4+ T cells from blood. The chain carries TRBV7-2 and TRBJ2-1, with 11 bases aligning to TRBD2. The CDR3 sequence: CASSLPMRLAGSNNEQFF. The CDR3 coding sequence is TGTGCCAGCAGCTTACCAATGAGACTAGCGGGGTCAAACAATGAGCAGTTCTTC.